A selection of T cell receptor beta chains follows, all from one sample in a study of control samples from healthy donors and cancer patients. TCRdb keeps only in-frame clones here, not all; method: immunoSEQ multiplex PCR. The data contain 400,000 to 450,000 clones, about nine tenths of them singletons. Sequenced input: PBMCs. Receptors were obtained from a man in his forties with head and neck cancer. Both conserved end residues are part of each CDR3. Size tells how often a clone was seen (once, few, many) or the class of an expanded clone, and some rows leave it out.

abundance: NA
j_gene: TRBJ2-5
v_gene: TRBV14
CDR3aa: CASSTRDFQETQYF

abundance: few
j_gene: TRBJ2-3
v_gene: TRBV5-1
CDR3aa: CASSLGFGRASVFTDTQYF

abundance: NA
j_gene: TRBJ1-2
v_gene: TRBV10-3
CDR3aa: CAISEAANYGYTF

abundance: NA
j_gene: TRBJ2-7
v_gene: TRBV19
CDR3aa: CASSTWTDSYEQYF

abundance: once
j_gene: TRBJ1-1
v_gene: TRBV5-6
CDR3aa: CASSLMGREAFF

abundance: NA
j_gene: TRBJ2-1
v_gene: TRBV19
CDR3aa: CASSILAGGRGNEQFF

abundance: NA
j_gene: TRBJ1-2
v_gene: TRBV9
CDR3aa: CASSRQGSYTF

abundance: NA
j_gene: TRBJ2-1
v_gene: TRBV13
CDR3aa: CASSLTAGPNNEQFF

abundance: NA
j_gene: TRBJ1-5
v_gene: TRBV27
CDR3aa: CASSLSWGDSNQPQHF

abundance: once
j_gene: TRBJ2-7
v_gene: TRBV5-1
CDR3aa: CASSFSGAGEQYF

abundance: NA
j_gene: TRBJ1-1
v_gene: TRBV6-6
CDR3aa: CASSYSAVEGAFF

abundance: NA
j_gene: TRBJ2-1
v_gene: TRBV5-1
CDR3aa: CASSGQFNEQFF

abundance: NA
j_gene: TRBJ1-1
v_gene: TRBV7-9
CDR3aa: CASSSSGGGRNEAFF

abundance: NA
j_gene: TRBJ2-1
v_gene: TRBV11-1
CDR3aa: CASSSYDNEQFF

abundance: NA
j_gene: TRBJ1-1
v_gene: TRBV27
CDR3aa: CASSLSGWGRGGSAAFF

abundance: once
j_gene: TRBJ2-1
v_gene: TRBV3-1/TRBV3-2
CDR3aa: CASSLRDTSSYNEQFF

abundance: NA
j_gene: TRBJ2-3
v_gene: TRBV9
CDR3aa: CASSVGDRVADTQYF

abundance: NA
j_gene: TRBJ1-5
v_gene: TRBV28
CDR3aa: CASSITGVDQPQHF

abundance: NA
j_gene: TRBJ1-2
v_gene: TRBV6-5
CDR3aa: CASRPQGRGYGYTF

abundance: NA
j_gene: TRBJ2-5
v_gene: TRBV14
CDR3aa: CASSQRTGGKETQYF

abundance: NA
j_gene: TRBJ1-1
v_gene: TRBV28
CDR3aa: CASLRGGPVSTEAFF

abundance: NA
j_gene: TRBJ1-5
v_gene: TRBV19
CDR3aa: CASTIQGNQPQHF

abundance: NA
j_gene: TRBJ2-7
v_gene: TRBV9
CDR3aa: CASSVAGGPSYEQYF

abundance: NA
j_gene: TRBJ2-7
v_gene: TRBV7-9
CDR3aa: CASSLANRGQYF

abundance: NA
j_gene: TRBJ2-1
v_gene: TRBV7-3
CDR3aa: CASSLNQVNNEQFF

abundance: NA
j_gene: TRBJ2-2
v_gene: TRBV11-3
CDR3aa: CASSLAGGGTGELFF

abundance: NA
j_gene: TRBJ1-1
v_gene: TRBV18
CDR3aa: CASSPLGQGNTEAFF

abundance: NA
j_gene: TRBJ2-3
v_gene: TRBV5-4
CDR3aa: CASSSPSPLSTDTQYF

abundance: NA
j_gene: TRBJ2-1
v_gene: TRBV5-1
CDR3aa: CASSAGGLTNNEQFF

abundance: NA
j_gene: TRBJ2-3
v_gene: TRBV3-1/TRBV3-2
CDR3aa: CASSQSGGLTDTQYF

abundance: once
j_gene: TRBJ1-2
v_gene: TRBV24-1
CDR3aa: CATSDYDRIYGYTF

abundance: NA
j_gene: TRBJ2-7
v_gene: TRBV21-1
CDR3aa: CASSKGDGSGPGGRDEQYF

abundance: NA
j_gene: TRBJ2-7
v_gene: TRBV29-1
CDR3aa: CSVEVTYEQYF

abundance: NA
j_gene: TRBJ2-7
v_gene: TRBV29-1
CDR3aa: CSFWDGGSEQYF

abundance: NA
j_gene: TRBJ2-7
v_gene: TRBV27
CDR3aa: CASSLSQGSDEQYF

abundance: few
j_gene: TRBJ2-3
v_gene: TRBV2
CDR3aa: CASSKGDRWSTDTQYF

abundance: NA
j_gene: TRBJ2-7
v_gene: TRBV28
CDR3aa: CASSLSSGDYEQYF

abundance: NA
j_gene: TRBJ1-5
v_gene: TRBV5-6
CDR3aa: CASSRGTPLSNQPQHF

abundance: NA
j_gene: TRBJ1-5
v_gene: TRBV6-1
CDR3aa: CASSEGTSRNQPQHF

abundance: NA
j_gene: TRBJ2-5
v_gene: TRBV12-3/TRBV12-4
CDR3aa: CASSFGTEETQYF

abundance: NA
j_gene: TRBJ2-5
v_gene: TRBV19
CDR3aa: CASRDRGGVGETQYF

abundance: NA
j_gene: TRBJ1-1
v_gene: TRBV25-1
CDR3aa: CASSVESLNTEAFF

abundance: NA
j_gene: TRBJ1-5
v_gene: TRBV5-1
CDR3aa: CASSLEGPNQPQHF

abundance: NA
j_gene: TRBJ1-5
v_gene: TRBV2
CDR3aa: CASSVGGVYQPQHF

abundance: NA
j_gene: TRBJ2-5
v_gene: TRBV27
CDR3aa: CASSDFLSETQYF

abundance: NA
j_gene: TRBJ1-1
v_gene: TRBV3-1/TRBV3-2
CDR3aa: CASTGSTLNTEAFF

abundance: few
j_gene: TRBJ2-2
v_gene: TRBV11-2
CDR3aa: CASSSGFNTGELFF

abundance: NA
j_gene: TRBJ1-1
v_gene: TRBV28
CDR3aa: CASSIPGADTEAFF

abundance: NA
j_gene: TRBJ1-1
v_gene: TRBV9
CDR3aa: CASSARGAMSTEAFF

abundance: NA
j_gene: TRBJ1-5
v_gene: TRBV15
CDR3aa: CATSRDLWYQPQHF

abundance: NA
j_gene: TRBJ2-1
v_gene: TRBV5-6
CDR3aa: CASSLAREQFF

abundance: once
j_gene: TRBJ1-5
v_gene: TRBV4-3
CDR3aa: CASSQDLEGINQPQHF